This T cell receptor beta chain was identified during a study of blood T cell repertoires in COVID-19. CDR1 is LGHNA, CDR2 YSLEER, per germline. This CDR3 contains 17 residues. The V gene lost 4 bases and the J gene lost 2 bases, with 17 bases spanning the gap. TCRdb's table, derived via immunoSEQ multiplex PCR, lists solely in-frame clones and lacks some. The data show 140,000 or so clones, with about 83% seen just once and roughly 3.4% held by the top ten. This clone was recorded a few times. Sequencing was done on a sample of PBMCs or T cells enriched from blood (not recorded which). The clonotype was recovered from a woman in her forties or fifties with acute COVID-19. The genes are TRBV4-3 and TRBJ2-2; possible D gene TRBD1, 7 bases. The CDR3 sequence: CASSRAGRGVNTGELFF. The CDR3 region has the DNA TGCGCCAGCAGCCGAGCAGGCAGGGGGGTAAACACCGGGGAGCTGTTTTTT.